This T cell receptor beta chain was found in a study of identical twins. Broader study findings: Researchers reported weaker excess twin sharing in beta out-of-frame sequences. While abundant cord blood beta clonotypes carried fewer insertions, memory repertoires showed no such pattern.

This clonotype showed up many times. Its antigen is still unknown. Healthy Caucasians provided all donations. Each cDNA held unique molecular identifiers, and template switching gave it a universal primer site. TCRdb processed the 5' RACE reads anew with MiXCR; each CDR3 protein has one entry. The data contain about 340,000 distinct CDR3 sequences, around 9% of them singletons. Material: naive T cells sorted from blood. The TCR was taken from a woman between 45 and 60 years old in good health.

The CDR3 DNA is TGCAGTGCTAGGAAGAGCTCCTACAATGAGCAGTTCTTC. This gives the protein CSARKSSYNEQFF. The chain joins TRBV20-1 to TRBJ2-1; no clear D. Germline lookup yields CDR1 DFQATT and CDR2 SNEGSKA (reference sequence). The CDR3 has 13 residues. The V end lost 3 bases, the J end lost 0 bases, and 6 bases lay between the germline ends.